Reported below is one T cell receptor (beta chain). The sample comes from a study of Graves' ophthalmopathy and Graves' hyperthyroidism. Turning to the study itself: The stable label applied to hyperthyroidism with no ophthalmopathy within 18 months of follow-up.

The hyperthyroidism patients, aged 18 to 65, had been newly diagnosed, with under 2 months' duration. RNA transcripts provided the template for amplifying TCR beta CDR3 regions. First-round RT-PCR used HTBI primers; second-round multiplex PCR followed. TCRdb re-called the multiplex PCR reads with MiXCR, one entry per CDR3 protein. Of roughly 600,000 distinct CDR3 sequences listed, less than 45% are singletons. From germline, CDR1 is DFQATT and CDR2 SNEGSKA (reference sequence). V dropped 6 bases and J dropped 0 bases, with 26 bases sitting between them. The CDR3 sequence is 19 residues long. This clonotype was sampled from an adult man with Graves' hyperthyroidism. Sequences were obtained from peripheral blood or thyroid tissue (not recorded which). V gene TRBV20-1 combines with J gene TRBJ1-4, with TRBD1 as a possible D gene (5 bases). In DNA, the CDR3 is TGCAGTGCCAATCGGGACGTAGGGCAGGAGACCGCAACTAATGAAAAACTGTTTTTT. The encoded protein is CSANRDVGQETATNEKLFF.